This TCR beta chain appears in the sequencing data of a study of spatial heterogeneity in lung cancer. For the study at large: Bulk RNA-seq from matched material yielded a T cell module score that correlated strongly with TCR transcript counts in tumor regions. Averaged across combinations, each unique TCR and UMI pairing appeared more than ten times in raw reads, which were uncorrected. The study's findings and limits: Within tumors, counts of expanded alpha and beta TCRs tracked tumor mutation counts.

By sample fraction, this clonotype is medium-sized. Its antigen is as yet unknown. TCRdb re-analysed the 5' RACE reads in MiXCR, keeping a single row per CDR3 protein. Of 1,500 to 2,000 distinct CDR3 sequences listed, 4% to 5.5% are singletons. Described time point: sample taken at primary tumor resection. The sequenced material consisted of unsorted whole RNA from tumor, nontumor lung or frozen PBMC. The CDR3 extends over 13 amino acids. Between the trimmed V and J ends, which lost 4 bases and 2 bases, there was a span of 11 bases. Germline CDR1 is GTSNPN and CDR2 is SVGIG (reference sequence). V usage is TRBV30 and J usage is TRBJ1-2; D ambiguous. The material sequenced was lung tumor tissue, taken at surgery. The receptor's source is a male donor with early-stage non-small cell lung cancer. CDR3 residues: CAWTPHGNYGYTF. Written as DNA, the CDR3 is TGTGCCTGGACCCCTCACGGGAACTATGGCTACACCTTC.